This TCR beta chain appears in the sequencing data of a study of post-analysis software for immune sequencing data. At the level of the study: The cohort encompassed relapsing-remitting, secondary progressive and progressive-relapsing multiple sclerosis disease courses.

The study, taken as a whole, reports: Normalized Chao1 diversity was significantly lower in multiple sclerosis patients than in controls. When the samples were clustered directly with F measure, those that had been prepared in the same batch showed strong co-clustering. Five or six TRBV segments were significantly more frequent in patients than in controls. TRBV5-6, TRBV5-1 and TRBV20-1 were among these segments.

TCR beta cDNA libraries had unique molecular identifiers. T cells numbering about 0.9 to 10 million yielded cDNA molecules that totaled about 500,000. TCRdb called the PCR reads again in MiXCR, with one record for every CDR3 protein. The data contain about 190,000 distinct CDR3 sequences, over 25% of them seen just once; the ten biggest clones take up 3.4%. Trimming took off 4 bases at V and 5 bases at J, with 21 bases between the two ends. Germline CDR1 SGHKS, CDR2 YYEKEE (reference sequence). This CDR3 contains 16 residues. In this sample, this clonotype turned up many times. Its antigen is currently unknown.

The clonotype originates from a girl younger than 18 with multiple sclerosis. The chain is built from TRBV5-5 and TRBJ2-5; D is undetermined. The source material was blood. The chain's CDR3 is CASSAKLTTATETQYF. CDR3 nucleotides: TGTGCCAGCAGCGCCAAACTCACCACGGCCACGGAGACCCAGTACTTC.